One sample yielded the 8 T cell receptor beta chains listed below, sequenced in a study of T cell clones after liver transplantation. Generated by immunoSEQ multiplex PCR, the TCRdb table keeps only in-frame clones and is missing some. Of more than 95,000 clones in the sample, 75% to 85% are singletons; the top ten hold about 0.89%. Here the sequenced sample was CD4+ T cells from blood, taken before liver transplant. The origin of the receptors is a human donor who received a liver transplant.

The chain links TRBV6-6 to TRBJ2-2; no reliable D call. The CDR3 is made up of 11 amino acids. Trimming left V 8 bases short and J 8 bases short, with 9 bases between. Germline lookup yields CDR1 MNHNY and CDR2 SVGAGI (reference sequence). The CDR3 region has the DNA TGTGCCAGCCGGCGTCTTGGGGAGCTGTTTTTT. It yields the protein CASRRLGELFF.

The chain has TRBV5-1 and TRBJ2-3; D gene unclear. V lost 3 bases to trimming and J lost 3 bases, with 2 bases between them. Germline CDR1 SGHRS, CDR2 YFSETQ. This CDR3 spans 11 amino acids. CDR3 region: CASSWTDTQYF. The CDR3, as DNA: TGCGCCAGCAGCTGGACAGATACGCAGTATTTT.

This clone was seen a few times. The chain couples TRBV5-6 to TRBJ1-3; D remains unclear. CDR3 length: 14 residues. Trimming removed 2 bases at V and 0 bases at J, with 6 bases between. CDR1 and CDR2 (germline): SGHDT, YYEEEE. CDR3 sequence (DNA): TGTGCCAGCAGCTTCATGGCCTCTGGAAACACCATATATTTT. Translating gives CASSFMASGNTIYF.

The rearrangement links TRBV28 to TRBJ1-2, with TRBD1 identical over 8 bases. Germline V gene data show CDR1 as MDHEN and CDR2 as SYDVKM. This CDR3 spans 14 amino acids. J was trimmed by 4 bases and V by 3 bases; bases with no gene match: 4. The CDR3: CASSFPGGLYGYTF. The CDR3 DNA reads as TGTGCCAGCAGTTTTCCAGGGGGCCTCTATGGCTACACCTTC.

This clone was recorded a few times. The CDR3 reads CASSLAGADTQYF. The CDR3 DNA follows: TGTGCCAGCAGCTTAGCGGGCGCAGATACGCAGTATTTT. The rearrangement uses TRBV7-8 and TRBJ2-3, with D hard to call. Germline values: CDR1 SGHVS, CDR2 FQNEAQ. Trimming stripped 0 bases from V and 4 bases from J, with 5 bases between. This CDR3 comprises 13 residues.

The chain joins TRBV4-2 to TRBJ2-3, with D hard to call. V was shortened by 0 bases and J by 8 bases, with 12 bases between the two germline ends. The CDR3 totals 14 residues. The germline V gene has CDR1 LGHNA and CDR2 YNFKEQ. The CDR3 reads CASSQDRRAGTQYF. In DNA, the CDR3 is TGTGCCAGCAGCCAAGATCGAAGGGCAGGTACGCAGTATTTT.

This rearrangement joins TRBV19 to TRBJ2-7; 8 bases are a match to TRBD1. The V and J ends lost 3 bases and 5 bases, in that order; junction bases with no gene match: 6. The CDR3 spans 14 residues. Germline V gene lookup returns CDR1 LNHDA and CDR2 SQIVND (reference sequence). Written as DNA, the CDR3 is TGTGCCAGTAGTATGACAGGGGAACGTAACGAGCAGTACTTC. It specifies CASSMTGERNEQYF.

The chain uses TRBV15 and TRBJ1-4; D not resolved. CDR1 and CDR2 from the germline V gene are LNHNV and YYDKDF (reference sequence). The CDR3 spans 18 residues. V dropped 1 base and J dropped 4 bases, with 19 bases sitting between them. DNA for the CDR3: TGTGCCACCAGCAGAGGATTGGCCGTTGGGCAGATTAATGAAAAACTGTTTTTT. Amino acids: CATSRGLAVGQINEKLFF.